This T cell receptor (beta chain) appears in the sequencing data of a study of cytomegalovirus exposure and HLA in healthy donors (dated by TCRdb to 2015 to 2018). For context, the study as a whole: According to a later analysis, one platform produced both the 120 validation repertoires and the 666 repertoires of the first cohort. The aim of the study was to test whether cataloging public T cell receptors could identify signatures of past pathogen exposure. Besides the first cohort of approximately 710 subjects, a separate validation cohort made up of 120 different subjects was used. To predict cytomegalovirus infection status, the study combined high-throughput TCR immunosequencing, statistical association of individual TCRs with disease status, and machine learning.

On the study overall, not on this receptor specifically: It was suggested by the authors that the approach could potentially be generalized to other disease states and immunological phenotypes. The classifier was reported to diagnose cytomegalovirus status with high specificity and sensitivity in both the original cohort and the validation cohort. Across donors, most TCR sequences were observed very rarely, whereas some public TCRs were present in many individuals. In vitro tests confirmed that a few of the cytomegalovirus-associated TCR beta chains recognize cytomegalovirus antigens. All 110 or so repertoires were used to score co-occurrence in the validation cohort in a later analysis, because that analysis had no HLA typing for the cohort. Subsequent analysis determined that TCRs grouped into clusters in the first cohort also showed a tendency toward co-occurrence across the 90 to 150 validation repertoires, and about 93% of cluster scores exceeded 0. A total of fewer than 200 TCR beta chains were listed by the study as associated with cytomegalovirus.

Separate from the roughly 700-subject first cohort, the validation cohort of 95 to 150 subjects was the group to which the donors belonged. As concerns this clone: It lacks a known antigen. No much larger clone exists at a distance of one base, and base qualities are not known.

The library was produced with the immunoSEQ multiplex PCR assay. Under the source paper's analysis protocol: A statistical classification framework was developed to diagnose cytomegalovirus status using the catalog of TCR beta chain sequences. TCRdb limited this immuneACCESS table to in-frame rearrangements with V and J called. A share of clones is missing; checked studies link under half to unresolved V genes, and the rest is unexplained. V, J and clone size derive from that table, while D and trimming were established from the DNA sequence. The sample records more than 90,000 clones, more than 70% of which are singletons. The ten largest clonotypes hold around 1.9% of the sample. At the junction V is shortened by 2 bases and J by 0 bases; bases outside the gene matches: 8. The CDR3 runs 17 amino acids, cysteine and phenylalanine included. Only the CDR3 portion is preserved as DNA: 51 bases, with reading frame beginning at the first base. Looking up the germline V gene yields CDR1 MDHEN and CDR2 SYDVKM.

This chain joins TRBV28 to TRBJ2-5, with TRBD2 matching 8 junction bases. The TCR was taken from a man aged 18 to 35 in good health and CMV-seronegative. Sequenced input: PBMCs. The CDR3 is CASSLVIAGTYQETQYF. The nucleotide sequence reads TGTGCCAGCAGTTTAGTAATAGCGGGGACTTACCAAGAGACCCAGTACTTC.